The rows below give T cell receptor beta chains drawn from one sample of a study of T cells after posttransplantation cyclophosphamide. This table comes from immunoSEQ multiplex PCR, and its TCRdb copy is limited to in-frame clones, with some not included. The specimen has approximately 5,400 clones, none found just once. This sample comprised PBMCs, obtained after allogeneic stem cell transplant with posttransplant cyclophosphamide. Receptors originate from a female patient younger than 45 who received an allogeneic stem cell transplant from an unrelated donor, was CMV-positive, and had acute and chronic GVHD. Some T cells may be supplied by the graft donor. Both conserved end residues are part of each CDR3.

TRBJ2-1 TRBV2 CASIVRLAGGLSSYNEQFF
TRBJ2-5 TRBV11-2 CASSRRKGAYETQYF
TRBJ1-1 TRBV5-1 CASSWTGDTEAFF
TRBJ2-3 TRBV7-6 CASSFQVGEVTDTQYF
TRBJ2-2 TRBV4-2 CASSQGSGRAGELFF
TRBJ1-1 TRBV15 CATSRDAGGEAFF
TRBJ2-5 TRBV10-1 CATPMGGRETQYF
- TRBV7-6 CASSLGGGLAGHSSYEQYF
TRBJ2-7 TRBV11-3 CASSQGPIREQYF
TRBJ2-3 TRBV11-2 CASSSRAGGAPETQYF
TRBJ2-2 TRBV5-1 CASSLSREITGELFF
TRBJ2-1 TRBV2 CASSEPEEPGEQFF
TRBJ2-7 TRBV11-2 CASSPRLADSYEQYF
TRBJ1-2 TRBV19 CASTPSGGGVGYTF
TRBJ2-7 TRBV11-2 CASSSRDRGHEQYF
TRBJ2-3 TRBV6-1 CASSAQSSGRGDTQYF
TRBJ2-3 TRBV9 CASSVVGQGGTDTQYF
TRBJ2-7 TRBV29-1 CSVGGGQGSDEQYF
TRBJ2-5 TRBV5-1 CASSLVQGGETQYF
TRBJ2-1 TRBV30 CAWSSGTSSNNEQFF
TRBJ2-3 TRBV4-2 CASSQDAGEDTQYF
TRBJ1-1 TRBV18 CASSPDSAEAFF
TRBJ1-3 TRBV5-4 CASSLRGGRNTIYF
TRBJ2-5 TRBV2 CASSEEGSGAISYF
TRBJ2-5 TRBV7-9 CASSLGVAGAQETQYF
TRBJ1-1 TRBV5-6 CASSGPGLSNTETFF
TRBJ2-5 TRBV4-2 CASSPVVMGMTSGRFQETQYF
TRBJ2-4 TRBV28 CASSLAGPNIQYF
TRBJ2-2 TRBV7-9 CASSPNRAQREWSGELFF
TRBJ2-1 TRBV5-1 CASSLLGGSLNEQFF
TRBJ2-1 TRBV29-1 CSVEASGMLYNEQFF
TRBJ2-1 TRBV9 CASSVASRLPFSEQFF
TRBJ2-5 TRBV2 CASSAGGETQYF
TRBJ2-7 TRBV5-1 CASSRTDYEQYF
TRBJ1-6 TRBV6-5 CASSYPNSPLHF
TRBJ1-1 TRBV12-5 CASGSEMNTEAFF
TRBJ2-7 TRBV7-3 CASSMRAAQGQGTYEQYF
TRBJ2-7 TRBV7-2 CASSLGARLAGGTFYEQYF
TRBJ2-7 TRBV4-3 CASSQDRLNYEQYF
TRBJ2-2 TRBV7-7 CASSPGHNTGELFF
TRBJ2-7 TRBV7-8 CASSLAFSGGAGSYEQYF
TRBJ2-1 TRBV29-1 CSVWTAYNEQFF
TRBJ1-2 TRBV6-5 CASTPGGGSHYGYTF
TRBJ1-1 TRBV27 CASSPGTANTEAFF
TRBJ2-5 TRBV9 CASSPGTGGETQYF
TRBJ1-6 TRBV9 CASNRDYNSPLHF
TRBJ2-7 TRBV7-2 CASSLVLNYEQYF
TRBJ2-7 TRBV7-6 CASSPRTSGSHEQYF
TRBJ2-3 TRBV29-1 CSVGKLSTRGDTQYF
TRBJ2-3 TRBV11-3 CASSLDGNTDTQYF
TRBJ2-1 TRBV7-2 CASSSTSGRYNEQFF
TRBJ1-5 TRBV6-1 CASSLGQYSNQPQHF